These 3 T cell receptor beta chains share one sample of origin, sequenced in a study of blood T cell repertoires in COVID-19. Some clones are missing from TCRdb's copy, which holds only in-frame ones; the method was immunoSEQ multiplex PCR. The sample includes 90,000 to 110,000 clones, over 65% of them seen just once. The sequencing sample was made of peripheral blood. These receptors were collected from a woman aged 60-75 years with acute or convalescent COVID-19.

The chain employs TRBV2 and TRBJ1-1; TRBD1 matches at 7 bases. The CDR3 contains 14 residues. Germline CDR1 SNHLY, CDR2 FYNNEI. The junction had 5 bases not matched to a gene; V was cut back by 2 bases and J by 5 bases. The CDR3 DNA follows: TGTGCCAGCAGTGAAAGGGGGCTGGGAACTGAAGCTTTCTTT. This sequence encodes CASSERGLGTEAFF.

This sequence joins TRBV6-1 and TRBJ1-5, with D uncertain. Germline CDR1 reads MNHNS; CDR2 reads SASEGT. V was pared by 1 base and J by 1 base, with 11 bases between. CDR3 length equals 16 residues. The CDR3 DNA reads as TGTGCCAGCAGTGAAGAGTTACCCGGGAGCAATCAGCCCCAGCATTTT. This translates into CASSEELPGSNQPQHF.

The chain carries TRBV29-1 and TRBJ1-2, with 7 bases lining up with TRBD1. Germline V gives CDR1 SQVTM, CDR2 ANQGSEA. The CDR3 has 13 residues. The junction had 7 bases not matched to a gene; V was cut back by 7 bases and J by 2 bases. The CDR3 loop is CSASTGINYGYTF. Written as DNA, the CDR3 is TGCAGCGCTTCGACAGGGATCAACTATGGCTACACCTTC.